These 29 T cell receptor beta chains came from one sample sequenced in a study of blood T cell repertoires in COVID-19. Clones were sequenced by immunoSEQ multiplex PCR, and TCRdb holds only the in-frame ones, with some missing. The sample has around 310,000 clones, approximately 91% seen once. The sequencing input was PBMCs or T cells enriched from blood (not recorded which). These receptors all come from a woman aged 40 to 50 who had recovered from COVID-19.

The V gene is TRBV28, the J gene TRBJ1-5; 9 bases match TRBD1. The J segment lost 7 bases and the V segment lost 6 bases, leaving 7 bases of the junction unmatched. The germline CDR1 and CDR2 sequences are MDHEN and SYDVKM. The length of the CDR3 is 14 residues. CDR3 in DNA: TGTGCCAGCAGAACCCGGGACAGGGTCCAGCCCCAGCATTTT. Amino acid sequence: CASRTRDRVQPQHF.

In this sample, this clone turned up once. This sequence joins TRBV15 and TRBJ1-1, with D possibly TRBD1 on 5 matching bases. CDR3 length equals 13 residues. V lost 4 bases and J 4 bases, leaving 10 bases between the germline ends. Looked up from germline, CDR1 is LNHNV and CDR2 is YYDKDF (reference sequence). This chain's CDR3 is CATSTTGRTEAFF. The CDR3 region has the DNA TGTGCCACCAGCACCACAGGACGCACTGAAGCTTTCTTT.

This clone was seen a single time. The chain employs TRBV27 and TRBJ2-1; the match to TRBD1 covers 8 bases. Germline V CDR1 and CDR2: MNHEY, SMNVEV (reference sequence). V lost 5 bases and J lost 10; bases outside the gene matches: 4. This CDR3 contains 12 residues. Written as DNA, the CDR3 is TGTGCCAGCAGTGGGACAGGCAGAGAGCAGTTCTTC. Its protein is CASSGTGREQFF.

The chain recombines TRBV6-5 with TRBJ2-3; 7 nucleotides agree with TRBD2. The CDR3 consists of 14 residues. V gave up 6 bases and J gave up 1 base; unmatched junction bases: 4. Germline CDR1 reads MNHEY; CDR2 reads SVGAGI. CDR3 sequence (DNA): TGTGCCAGCAGCCGACTAGCAGGCACAGATACGCAGTATTTT. Residues: CASSRLAGTDTQYF.

This clone has only a few counts. This chain uses TRBV19 with TRBJ2-3, with 8 nucleotides matching TRBD2. The germline gives CDR1 LNHDA, CDR2 SQIVND (reference sequence). This CDR3 has 15 residues. The junction had 5 bases not matched to a gene; V was cut back by 5 bases and J by 1 base. CDR3 nucleotide sequence: TGTGCCAGTAGTGTGGCGGGGGGTGGCACAGATACGCAGTATTTT. This translates into CASSVAGGGTDTQYF. Variable domain in full (rest from reference TRBV19 and TRBJ2-3): DGGITQSPKYLFRKEGQNVTLSCEQNLNHDAMYWYRQDPGQGLRLIYYSQIVNDFQKGDIAEGYSVSREKKESFPLTVTSAQKNPTAFYLCASSVAGGGTDTQYFGPGTRLTVL.

The genes are TRBV2 and TRBJ1-4; maybe TRBD1 (6 bases). Germline V gene sequence: CDR1 SNHLY, CDR2 FYNNEI. Trimming cost V 8 bases and J 1 base, with 11 bases left between them. The CDR3 is made up of 14 amino acids. CDR3 coding DNA: TGTGCCAGCCAAGAAGGGGGAACTAATGAAAAACTGTTTTTT. Protein: CASQEGGTNEKLFF.

The count of this clone is one. Other nucleotide sequences from this sample produce the same CDR3. The CDR3 nucleotides read TGTGCCAGCAGCTTCGGGACTAGCGGGACCTACGAGCAGTACTTC. Amino acid sequence: CASSFGTSGTYEQYF. The chain links TRBV7-8 to TRBJ2-7, with 13 bases aligning to TRBD2. Per the germline V gene, CDR1 is SGHVS and CDR2 is FQNEAQ. The CDR3 is 15 residues long. Trimming removed 3 bases from V and 2 bases from J; junction bases left unmatched: 1.

This sequence joins TRBV27 and TRBJ2-3; the match to TRBD2 covers 10 bases. V was clipped by 7 bases and J by 3 bases; unmatched bases: 7. Germline assignment: CDR1 MNHEY and CDR2 SMNVEV (reference sequence). CDR3 length: 15 residues. This CDR3 is CASKKSSGSTDTQYF. As DNA, the CDR3 is TGTGCCAGCAAAAAATCTAGCGGGAGTACAGATACGCAGTATTTT.

The rearrangement joins TRBV5-5 to TRBJ2-7; weak D call: TRBD2 (6 bases). Trimming stripped 5 bases from V and 1 base from J, with 16 bases between. This CDR3 spans 15 amino acids. In germline, CDR1 is SGHKS, CDR2 YYEKEE (reference sequence). DNA for the CDR3: TGTGCCAGCAGTCTCCAGGGCGGAGGGTCCTACGAGCAGTACTTC. It encodes CASSLQGGGSYEQYF.

The chain recombines TRBV3-1 (or the pseudogene TRBV3-2) with TRBJ2-3; 10 nucleotides line up with TRBD2. Losses at the gene ends were 1 base for V and 7 bases for J; bases not matched to a gene: 5. Germline V gene lookup returns CDR1 LGHDT and CDR2 YNNKEL (reference sequence). The CDR3 has 15 residues. As DNA, the CDR3 is TGTGCCAGCAGCCAAGCTAGCGGGGGCGGTCATACGCAGTATTTT. Protein: CASSQASGGGHTQYF.

The chain has TRBV11-3 and TRBJ2-7; no firm D call. The CDR3 runs to 13 residues. Germline V gene sequence: CDR1 SGHNT, CDR2 YENEEA. V was pared by 1 base and J by 11 bases, with 15 bases between. This CDR3 is CASSLGPTFTEYF. DNA for the CDR3: TGTGCCAGCAGCTTAGGGCCCACATTTACAGAGTACTTC.

The count of this clone is one. The V call is TRBV30, the J call TRBJ2-2; TRBD2 is a possible D gene (5 bases). The germline V and J ends were trimmed by 4 bases and 5 bases, with 5 bases remaining between them. The CDR3 length is 11 residues. The V gene's germline CDR1 is GTSNPN and CDR2 SVGIG (reference sequence). CDR3 in DNA: TGTGCCTGGACGGGGACCGGGGAGCTGTTTTTT. Amino acids: CAWTGTGELFF.

The chain joins TRBV9 to TRBJ1-1; D remains ambiguous. The germline V and J ends were trimmed by 3 bases and 3 bases, with 12 bases remaining between them. This CDR3 contains 14 residues. The V gene's germline CDR1 is SGDLS and CDR2 YYNGEE. The CDR3 region has the DNA TGTGCCAGCAGCGCCCCGGGAGACTACACTGAAGCTTTCTTT. It encodes CASSAPGDYTEAFF.

The chain is built from TRBV7-9 and TRBJ2-3; a weak D match, TRBD2 (5 bases). Germline values: CDR1 SEHNR, CDR2 FQNEAQ (reference sequence). Trimming took off 5 bases at V and 2 bases at J, with 8 bases between the two ends. This CDR3 is 13 amino acids long. This CDR3 reads CASSPGFTDTQYF. The CDR3 DNA sequence: TGTGCCAGCAGCCCGGGGTTCACAGATACGCAGTATTTT.

Remarks on this clone: The junction departs from germline at one end; a sequencing error may be responsible. V is TRBV7-7 and J is TRBJ2-7; 11 nucleotides align to TRBD2. Germline-derived CDR1 and CDR2 are SSHAT and FNYEAQ (reference sequence). The CDR3 extends over 14 amino acids. In nucleotides, the CDR3 is TGTGCTAGCAGCCAACTAGCGGGAGTAGGGGAGCAGTACTTC. Amino acids: CASSQLAGVGEQYF.

The V and J genes are TRBV9 and TRBJ2-7; 8 nucleotides align to TRBD2. This CDR3 comprises 16 residues. Per the germline V gene, CDR1 is SGDLS and CDR2 is YYNGEE. V trimming: 3 bases; J trimming: 5 bases; junction bases outside the gene matches: 13. The CDR3 is CASSGSGGPVFDEQYF. CDR3 bases: TGTGCCAGCAGCGGGAGCGGGGGACCAGTTTTCGACGAGCAGTACTTC. The whole variable domain, filled in from reference TRBV9 and TRBJ2-7, reads DSGVTQTPKHLITATGQRVTLRCSPRSGDLSVYWYQQSLDQGLQFLIQYYNGEERAKGNILERFSAQQFPDLHSELNLSSLELGDSALYFCASSGSGGPVFDEQYFGPGTRLTVT.

The chain is built from TRBV7-3 and TRBJ1-1, with D possibly matching TRBD1 (5 bases). V was clipped by 4 bases and J by 1 base, with 7 bases between them. CDR3 length equals 13 residues. Germline CDR1 is SGHTA and CDR2 is FQGTGA. CDR3 sequence: CASSSGQNTEAFF. DNA for the CDR3: TGTGCCAGCAGCTCCGGACAGAACACTGAAGCTTTCTTT.

This CDR3 is CAWSLNRGWGYGYTF. CDR3 in DNA: TGTGCCTGGAGTTTAAACAGGGGATGGGGCTATGGCTACACCTTC. The chain links TRBV30 to TRBJ1-2; TRBD1 matches at 7 bases. V was clipped by 2 bases and J by 4 bases; unmatched bases: 10. The CDR3 runs 15 residues. Germline CDR1 is GTSNPN and CDR2 is SVGIG (reference sequence).

The chain uses TRBV7-8 and TRBJ1-5, with unresolved D. V shed 4 bases and J shed 5 bases, with 18 bases lying between them. Germline CDR1 reads SGHVS; CDR2 reads FQNEAQ. CDR3 length: 16 amino acids. The CDR3 nucleotides are TGTGCCAGCAGCTCCAATCGACGGCTCCGGGATCAGCCCCAGCATTTT. It is translated as CASSSNRRLRDQPQHF.

J is TRBJ2-1 and V is TRBV2; the D is unclear. The CDR3 runs to 13 residues. Germline V gives CDR1 SNHLY, CDR2 FYNNEI. V gave up 3 bases and J gave up 4 bases, with 7 bases separating them. The CDR3: CASSEGSYNEQFF. CDR3 nucleotides: TGTGCCAGCAGTGAGGGCTCTTACAATGAGCAGTTCTTC. Complete variable domain (other parts from reference TRBV2 and TRBJ2-1): EPEVTQTPSHQVTQMGQEVILRCVPISNHLYFYWYRQILGQKVEFLVSFYNNEISEKSEIFDDQFSVERPDGSNFTLKIRSTKLEDSAMYFCASSEGSYNEQFFGPGTRLTVL.

This chain links TRBV28 with TRBJ1-2, with D uncertain. There are 12 residues in the CDR3. V lost 6 bases and J lost 8, with 13 bases in between. CDR1 and CDR2 (germline): MDHEN, SYDVKM. CDR3 sequence reads: CASSLGSFGYTF. The CDR3 DNA is TGTGCCAGCAGCCTCGGGAGTTTCGGCTACACCTTC.

V usage is TRBV29-1 and J usage is TRBJ2-7; 7 bases are a match to TRBD2. Looked up from germline, CDR1 is SQVTM and CDR2 is ANQGSEA. The CDR3 is 16 amino acids. The ends lost 1 base at V and 1 base at J; junction bases unmatched: 10. CDR3 sequence (DNA): TGCAGCGTTGAAGGGACTCTCGGGGGGAGGTCCTACGAGCAGTACTTC. Translation gives CSVEGTLGGRSYEQYF.

V is TRBV6-1 and J is TRBJ2-7, with 9 bases identical to TRBD1. There are 15 residues in the CDR3. Germline V gene lookup returns CDR1 MNHNS and CDR2 SASEGT. Germline trimming cut 1 base from V and 4 bases from J; bases unmatched to any gene: 5. CDR3 DNA sequence: TGTGCCAGCAGTGAAGTGGGGACAGGGCCTTACGAGCAGTACTTC. It translates to CASSEVGTGPYEQYF.

This clone was observed once. The rearrangement links TRBV25-1 to TRBJ2-3; no reliable D call. This CDR3 contains 13 residues. V lost 3 bases to trimming and J lost 6 bases, with 10 bases between them. Per the germline V gene, CDR1 is MGHDK and CDR2 is SYGVNS. CDR3 coding DNA: TGTGCCAGCAGTGATGTAGCCCGTGATACGCAGTATTTT. This sequence encodes CASSDVARDTQYF.

The gene calls are TRBV7-3 and TRBJ2-5; 9 bases map to TRBD1. The CDR3 is 15 amino acids. V dropped 5 bases and J dropped 4; count of bases not matched to a gene: 8. Germline V gene sequence: CDR1 SGHTA, CDR2 FQGTGA. The CDR3 coding sequence is TGTGCCAGCAGCGTTGGGACAGGGACCACAGAGACCCAGTACTTC. This sequence encodes CASSVGTGTTETQYF.

The gene calls are TRBV7-2 and TRBJ2-3, with 8 bases that match TRBD2. Per germline, CDR1 SGHTA and CDR2 FQGNSA. With V trimmed by 0 bases and J by 8 bases, 10 bases remained unmatched. The length of the CDR3 is 16 residues. CDR3 protein: CASSLALTGGPRTQYF. CDR3 nucleotides: TGTGCCAGCAGCTTAGCGCTGACGGGAGGGCCACGTACGCAGTATTTT.

The rearrangement links TRBV7-2 to TRBJ1-4; TRBD1 aligns across 11 bases. Germline lookup yields CDR1 SGHTA and CDR2 FQGNSA. V was pared by 5 bases and J by 8 bases, with 7 bases of the junction left unmatched. The CDR3 has 15 residues. CDR3 bases: TGTGCCAGCAGCGGAGGACAGGGGGCGAAAGAAAAACTGTTTTTT. It specifies CASSGGQGAKEKLFF.

The V call is TRBV18, the J call TRBJ1-3, with 7 bases identical to TRBD1. The CDR3 has 16 amino acids. Losses at the gene ends were 2 bases for V and 0 bases for J; bases not matched to a gene: 4. Germline V CDR1 and CDR2: KGHSH, LQKENI. CDR3 region: CASSPSGTDSGNTIYF. In nucleotides, the CDR3 is TGTGCCAGCTCACCATCCGGGACAGACTCTGGAAACACCATATATTTT.

This clone has only one observation. Germline is not matched at one junction end, which may reflect a read error. Other DNA sequences from this sample encode an identical CDR3 as well. The chain uses TRBV5-1 and TRBJ2-3; D is ambiguous. CDR1 and CDR2 (germline): SGHRS, YFSETQ. The CDR3 length is 12 residues. The CDR3 DNA sequence: TGCGCCAGCAGCCTACGCACAGATACACAGTATTTT. Encoded protein: CASSLRTDTQYF.